A single sample gave rise to the 5 T cell receptor beta chains below, sequenced in a study of cytomegalovirus exposure and HLA in healthy donors. This table comes from immunoSEQ multiplex PCR, and its TCRdb copy is limited to in-frame clones, with some not included. The data show roughly 75,000 clones, 94% seen once. The sample was PBMCs. The origin of the receptors is a woman under 30 in good health and CMV-seropositive.

This clone was counted only a few times. V is TRBV27 and J is TRBJ2-6; D gene uncertain. This CDR3 comprises 17 residues. The germline V gene encodes CDR1 MNHEY and CDR2 SMNVEV (reference sequence). With 4 bases removed from V and 3 bases from J, the gap between germline ends came to 16 bases. The CDR3 reads CASSSSSGTGGANVLTF. As DNA, the CDR3 is TGTGCCAGCAGTTCCTCTTCGGGTACTGGTGGGGCCAACGTCCTGACTTTC.

The genes are TRBV27 and TRBJ1-2, with D possibly being TRBD1 (5 bases). From germline, CDR1 is MNHEY and CDR2 SMNVEV (reference sequence). The CDR3 totals 14 residues. V shed 7 bases and J shed 8 bases, with 20 bases lying between them. The CDR3: CASKDSGFRGGYTF. The CDR3 bases are TGTGCCAGCAAAGACAGCGGGTTTCGGGGCGGCTACACCTTC.

The chain combines TRBV27 with TRBJ2-7; maybe TRBD2 (5 bases). The germline gives CDR1 MNHEY, CDR2 SMNVEV (reference sequence). CDR3 length: 14 amino acids. Trimming pared 2 bases from V and 5 bases from J, leaving 13 bases between. CDR3 region: CASSLEGVWNEQYF. CDR3 bases: TGTGCCAGCAGTTTAGAGGGAGTATGGAACGAGCAGTACTTC.

This clone was detected only a few times. One junction end disagrees with the germline gene, perhaps due to a read error. V gene TRBV29-1 combines with J gene TRBJ2-3; 7 bases agree with TRBD2. CDR3 size: 17 residues. Germline assignment: CDR1 SQVTM and CDR2 ANQGSEA. CDR3 sequence reads: CSVGGLAAPLITDTQCF. The DNA of the CDR3 is TGCAGCGTCGGAGGGCTAGCGGCCCCCCTGATCACAGATACGCAGTGTTTT.

This sequence joins TRBV27 and TRBJ2-7; 8 bases are a match to TRBD2. CDR3 length equals 16 residues. Germline V gene lookup returns CDR1 MNHEY and CDR2 SMNVEV (reference sequence). V was clipped by 6 bases and J by 2 bases; unmatched bases: 12. The CDR3 reads CASRAKWREAPYEQYF. In DNA, the CDR3 is TGTGCCAGCAGGGCTAAGTGGCGGGAGGCTCCCTACGAGCAGTACTTC.